Following are 29 T cell receptor beta chains from one sample sequenced in a study of regulatory T cells in long-lasting Graves disease. Time point of the sample: newly diagnosed GD, antithyroid drugs for less than 3 months. From PBMCs, RNA was extracted and then used to make the TCR library. Assembly of TCR beta libraries relied on iRepertoire HTBI primers together with Arm-PCR of CDR3 regions. Each CDR3 protein is one row after TCRdb ran MiXCR on the multiplex PCR reads. The data contain 420,000 or so distinct CDR3 sequences, approximately 16% of them singletons. This same sample was also taken into another study, of T cells in Graves' hyperthyroidism and ophthalmopathy.

The sequencing here drew on peripheral blood mononuclear cells (PBMCs), taken at new diagnosis, from a patient treated with antithyroid drugs. The receptors derive from a woman in her late teens or twenties with Graves disease.

This clonotype was seen at least ten times. V usage is TRBV6-1 and J usage is TRBJ2-7, with TRBD1 matching over 7 bases. V shed 6 bases and J 3 bases; nucleotides not matched to a gene: 8. The CDR3 contains 14 residues. Germline assignment: CDR1 MNHNS and CDR2 SASEGT. The CDR3, as DNA: TGTGCCAGCAGACGACAGGGATCATACTACGAGCAGTACTTC. Protein product: CASRRQGSYYEQYF.

This clonotype has more than one count but fewer than ten. This chain connects TRBV20-1 to TRBJ1-1, with D maybe TRBD1 (6 bases). The V end was cut by 3 bases, the J end by 5 bases, with 19 bases between. This CDR3 spans 15 amino acids. The V gene's germline CDR1 is DFQATT and CDR2 SNEGSKA (reference sequence). The CDR3 nucleotides read TGCAGTGCTAGCCCCCGGACAGTTAGTAGGACTGAAGCTTTCTTT. It encodes CSASPRTVSRTEAFF.

This clonotype showed up many times. This chain connects TRBV19 to TRBJ2-1, with D hard to call. V dropped 5 bases and J dropped 9 bases, with 17 bases sitting between them. The length of the CDR3 is 14 residues. Germline V gene data show CDR1 as LNHDA and CDR2 as SQIVND (reference sequence). The CDR3, as DNA: TGTGCCAGTAGTCTGCTGCCGGAGAGAGGTGAGCAGTTCTTC. Encoded protein: CASSLLPERGEQFF.

V and J are TRBV25-1 and TRBJ1-2; D remains ambiguous. Germline CDR1 is MGHDK and CDR2 is SYGVNS. This CDR3 comprises 13 residues. V was cut by 4 bases and J by 4 bases, with 10 bases left in between. CDR3 bases: TGTGCCAGCAGTGCGGGTCTGGCCTATGGCTACACCTTC. This encodes CASSAGLAYGYTF.

This chain joins TRBV29-1 and TRBJ2-3; a possible D gene is TRBD2 (6 bases). The CDR3 contains 14 residues. Germline V lookup: CDR1 SQVTM, CDR2 ANQGSEA. Trimming stripped 3 bases from V and 2 bases from J, with 12 bases between. The CDR3 region has the DNA TGCAGCGTTGACTATGGCGGGACCACAGATACGCAGTATTTT. Protein: CSVDYGGTTDTQYF.

This clonotype was observed once. V and J are TRBV10-3 and TRBJ2-1; 10 nucleotides match TRBD2. The CDR3 sequence is 16 residues long. Germline V CDR1 and CDR2: ENHRY, SYGVKD. V shed 8 bases, J shed 4 bases, and the junction held 11 bases outside the gene matches. The CDR3 spells CAISQGLAEKYNEQFF. The CDR3 nucleotides read TGTGCCATCTCCCAAGGACTAGCGGAGAAATACAATGAGCAGTTCTTC.

In this sample, this clonotype turned up many times. The junction departs from germline at one end; a sequencing error may be responsible. The chain links TRBV11-3 to TRBJ2-1; 11 bases are shared with TRBD2. Per germline, CDR1 SGHNT and CDR2 YENEEA. The CDR3 totals 16 residues. CDR3 amino acids: CASSLFSGRALNEQFF. The CDR3 DNA is TGTGCCAGCAGCTTATTTAGCGGGAGGGCCCTCAATGAGCAATTCTTC.

This chain joins TRBV11-2 and TRBJ1-1; D gene ambiguous. CDR1 SGHAT and CDR2 FQNNGV come from the germline V gene. V was clipped by 1 base and J by 11 bases, with 11 bases between them. The CDR3 has 12 amino acids. Here the CDR3 reads CASSLGGDAAFF. Written as DNA, the CDR3 is TGTGCCAGCAGCTTAGGAGGAGACGCGGCTTTCTTT. Full variable domain (rest looked up from reference TRBV11-2 and TRBJ1-1): EAGVAQSPRYKIIEKRQSVAFWCNPISGHATLYWYQQILGQGPKLLIQFQNNGVVDDSQLPKDRFSAERLKGVDSTLKIQPAKLEDSAVYLCASSLGGDAAFFGQGTRLTVV.

This clonotype was observed a few times. The chain combines TRBV29-1 with TRBJ2-1, with TRBD2 identical over 14 bases. Looked up from germline, CDR1 is SQVTM and CDR2 is ANQGSEA. J gave up 8 bases and V 6 bases, and 6 bases lay outside the gene matches. CDR3 size: 14 residues. The CDR3 DNA reads as TGCAGCGTGCGACTAGCGGGAGGGGTTTATGAGCAGTTCTTC. This codes for CSVRLAGGVYEQFF.

This clonotype has a count of ten or more. The J gene is TRBJ2-3, the V gene TRBV20-1; 9 bases align to TRBD2. V gave up 3 bases and J gave up 0 bases; unmatched junction bases: 4. CDR1 is DFQATT, CDR2 SNEGSKA, per germline (reference sequence). This CDR3 region has 15 residues. CDR3 coding DNA: TGCAGTGCTAGTAAGACTAGCGGTAGCACAGATACGCAGTATTTT. Translated: CSASKTSGSTDTQYF.

This clonotype was seen many times. The rearrangement uses TRBV2 and TRBJ1-2; D is unclear. V lost 3 bases and J 3 bases, leaving 2 bases between the germline ends. Per the germline V gene, CDR1 is SNHLY and CDR2 is FYNNEI. This CDR3 spans 11 amino acids. The CDR3: CASSDDYGYTF. As DNA, the CDR3 is TGTGCCAGCAGTGACGACTATGGCTACACCTTC.

This clonotype was detected many times. CDR3 in amino acids: CASSPGALTEAFF. DNA of the CDR3: TGTGCCAGCTCACCAGGGGCGCTCACTGAAGCTTTCTTT. The rearrangement joins TRBV18 to TRBJ1-1; weak D call: TRBD1 (5 bases). The V end lost 2 bases, the J end lost 4 bases, and 8 bases lay between the germline ends. Germline V gene sequence: CDR1 KGHSH, CDR2 LQKENI. The CDR3 is 13 amino acids.

On this clonotype: A much larger clonotype is one base distant, so this may be a read error. This chain links TRBV28 with TRBJ2-7, with TRBD1 matching over 9 bases. CDR3 length: 14 residues. Looked up from germline, CDR1 is MDHEN and CDR2 is SYDVKM. CDR3 sequence: CTSKLYRGPYEQYF. CDR3 DNA: TGTACCAGCAAGCTCTACAGGGGGCCCTACGAGCAGTACTTC.

This clonotype was counted between two and nine times. J is TRBJ2-1 and V is TRBV4-1; 9 bases are a match to TRBD2. The germline gives CDR1 MGHRA, CDR2 YSYEKL. CDR3 length equals 16 residues. V trimming: 3 bases; J trimming: 7 bases; junction bases outside the gene matches: 10. This chain's CDR3 is CASSHLLSGRRNEQFF. The CDR3 DNA follows: TGCGCCAGCAGCCATTTGCTAAGCGGGAGGCGTAATGAGCAGTTCTTC.

This clonotype was recorded many times. The chain has TRBV24-1 and TRBJ2-1; 9 bases line up with TRBD2. This CDR3 has 15 residues. Trimming took 3 bases from V and 3 from J; bases not matched to a gene: 2. The germline gives CDR1 KGHDR, CDR2 SFDVKD. This CDR3 reads CATSDPSGNYNEQFF. The CDR3 coding sequence is TGTGCCACCAGTGATCCTAGCGGGAACTACAATGAGCAGTTCTTC.

In the case of this clonotype: At one of its ends the junction is not consistent with the germline gene, which may arise from a read error. This chain uses TRBV28 with TRBJ2-7; maybe TRBD1 (5 bases). Germline CDR1 MDHEN, CDR2 SYDVKM. This CDR3 is built from 16 residues. The CDR3 coding sequence is TGTGCCAGCAGTACCCCAGGGCGGTGGGCCATCTACGAGCGGTACTTC. Residues: CASSTPGRWAIYERYF. Full variable domain (outside the CDR3, taken from reference TRBV28 and TRBJ2-7): DVKVTQSSRYLVKRTGEKVFLECVQDMDHENMFWYRQDPGLGLRLIYFSYDVKMKEKGDIPEGYSVSREKKERFSLILESASTNQTSMYLCASSTPGRWAIYERYFGPGTRLTVT.

The CDR3 nucleotides are TGTGCCAGCAGGCCCGGGACTAGGTTTTTCAATGAGCAGTTCTTC. This encodes CASRPGTRFFNEQFF. The V call is TRBV7-9, the J call TRBJ2-1; 8 bases line up with TRBD2. The CDR3 length is 15 residues. V lost 6 bases to trimming and J lost 6 bases; unmatched junction nucleotides: 10. CDR1 and CDR2 from the germline V gene are SEHNR and FQNEAQ (reference sequence).

The V and J genes are TRBV6-1 and TRBJ1-1, with D perhaps TRBD1 (5 bases). The CDR3 spans 15 residues. The germline CDR1 and CDR2 sequences are MNHNS and SASEGT. The V gene lost 6 bases and the J gene lost 2 bases, with 16 bases spanning the gap. The CDR3 region has the DNA TGTGCCAGCAGCCCCGGTGGGACGGAAAACACTGAAGCTTTCTTT. It encodes CASSPGGTENTEAFF.

There are many counts of this clonotype. This sequence joins TRBV5-1 and TRBJ2-5; 7 nucleotides agree with TRBD2. The length of the CDR3 is 15 residues. V was pared by 0 bases and J by 5 bases, with 7 bases of the junction left unmatched. Germline CDR1 SGHRS, CDR2 YFSETQ. CDR3 protein: CASSLVRGSTETQYF. The CDR3 DNA follows: TGCGCCAGCAGCTTGGTTCGCGGGAGCACGGAGACCCAGTACTTC.

This clonotype was recorded once. V gene TRBV7-3 combines with J gene TRBJ1-2; no reliable D call. Germline CDR1 and CDR2: SGHTA and FQGTGA. Trimming cost V 1 base and J 8 bases, with 11 bases left between them. CDR3 size: 13 residues. This CDR3 reads CASSLKGSEGYTF. CDR3 nucleotides: TGTGCCAGCAGCTTAAAAGGTTCGGAAGGCTACACCTTC.

This clonotype appeared many times. This sequence joins TRBV9 and TRBJ2-1; 11 bases line up with TRBD2. The V and J ends lost 3 bases and 4 bases, in that order; junction bases with no gene match: 18. CDR1 SGDLS and CDR2 YYNGEE come from the germline V gene. The CDR3 runs 20 residues. CDR3: CASSATGTLTSGSVYNEQFF. Here the CDR3 DNA reads TGTGCCAGCAGCGCAACCGGGACACTTACTAGCGGGAGCGTATACAATGAGCAGTTCTTC. The full variable domain, with the rest looked up from reference TRBV9 and TRBJ2-1, is DSGVTQTPKHLITATGQRVTLRCSPRSGDLSVYWYQQSLDQGLQFLIQYYNGEERAKGNILERFSAQQFPDLHSELNLSSLELGDSALYFCASSATGTLTSGSVYNEQFFGPGTRLTVL.

This clonotype showed up many times. V gene TRBV6-5 combines with J gene TRBJ2-7; D call uncertain. The V gene's germline CDR1 is MNHEY and CDR2 SVGAGI. V dropped 0 bases and J dropped 0 bases, with 9 bases sitting between them. This CDR3 comprises 15 residues. CDR3 sequence reads: CASSYSLGSSYEQYF. CDR3 nucleotides: TGTGCCAGCAGTTACTCGTTGGGTAGCTCCTACGAGCAGTACTTC.

This clonotype was seen ten or more times. The CDR3 here is CSARDYGTTSYNEQFF. Written as DNA, the CDR3 is TGCAGTGCTAGAGATTACGGGACTACCTCCTACAATGAGCAGTTCTTC. The chain carries TRBV20-1 and TRBJ2-1; 7 bases fit TRBD2. J gave up 0 bases and V 0 bases, and 5 bases lay outside the gene matches. The CDR3 has 16 amino acids. The germline V gene has CDR1 DFQATT and CDR2 SNEGSKA (reference sequence).

V gene TRBV9 combines with J gene TRBJ2-7; a weak D match, TRBD1 (6 bases). The germline V and J ends were trimmed by 0 bases and 6 bases, with 22 bases remaining between them. CDR1 is SGDLS, CDR2 YYNGEE, per germline. The CDR3 contains 17 residues. CDR3 bases: TGTGCCAGCAGCGTAGGAACCCTGGGGGCGGGTATTGTCGAGCAGTACTTC. Translation gives CASSVGTLGAGIVEQYF. Together with reference TRBV9 and TRBJ2-7, the CDR3 gives the full variable domain: DSGVTQTPKHLITATGQRVTLRCSPRSGDLSVYWYQQSLDQGLQFLIQYYNGEERAKGNILERFSAQQFPDLHSELNLSSLELGDSALYFCASSVGTLGAGIVEQYFGPGTRLTVT.

This chain uses TRBV11-3 with TRBJ2-1; 9 nucleotides line up with TRBD2. The length of the CDR3 is 14 residues. From germline, CDR1 is SGHNT and CDR2 YENEEA. V lost 5 bases and J lost 10; bases outside the gene matches: 9. The CDR3 coding sequence is TGTGCCAGCAGCCAAACGGGACTAGCACCAGAGCAGTTCTTC. Translated, it gives CASSQTGLAPEQFF.

This clonotype was seen many times. The chain employs TRBV6-5 and TRBJ1-1; 7 bases agree with TRBD1. Unmatched junction bases numbered 6, after V lost 4 bases and J lost 7 bases. Germline V gene lookup returns CDR1 MNHEY and CDR2 SVGAGI. The CDR3 runs to 13 residues. The CDR3 protein is CASSWTGNVEAFF. As DNA, the CDR3 is TGTGCCAGCAGTTGGACAGGAAACGTTGAAGCTTTCTTT.

This clonotype appeared many times. The rearrangement uses TRBV18 and TRBJ2-4; D possibly corresponds to TRBD1 (6 bases). The CDR3 sequence is 17 residues long. Germline CDR1 reads KGHSH; CDR2 reads LQKENI. The V gene lost 0 bases and the J gene lost 0 bases, with 12 bases spanning the gap. The CDR3 DNA follows: TGTGCCAGCTCACCACCGGGTGGGGGCCTAGCCAAAAACATTCAGTACTTC. This codes for CASSPPGGGLAKNIQYF.

This chain links TRBV5-1 with TRBJ2-7; TRBD2 matches 10 bases. The CDR3 spans 14 residues. V was clipped by 3 bases and J by 7 bases; unmatched bases: 7. CDR1 SGHRS and CDR2 YFSETQ come from the germline V gene. The CDR3 DNA follows: TGCGCCAGCAGCTGGCGAGCGGGAGGGCAAGAGCAGTACTTC. Amino acid sequence: CASSWRAGGQEQYF. Looking up the rest from reference TRBV5-1 and TRBJ2-7 gives the full variable domain: KAGVTQTPRYLIKTRGQQVTLSCSPISGHRSVSWYQQTPGQGLQFLFEYFSETQRNKGNFPGRFSGRQFSNSRSEMNVSTLELGDSALYLCASSWRAGGQEQYFGPGTRLTVT.

The chain uses TRBV5-6 and TRBJ1-4; 7 positions match TRBD1. Germline trimming cut 1 base from V and 9 bases from J; bases unmatched to any gene: 9. The CDR3 length is 15 residues. Germline lookup yields CDR1 SGHDT and CDR2 YYEEEE. The CDR3 reads CASSLRAGTAQKLFF. Here the CDR3 DNA reads TGTGCCAGCAGCTTGAGAGCGGGGACAGCCCAAAAACTGTTTTTT.